The sequence of this T cell receptor beta chain was determined in a study of Ad26.COV2.S vaccination and SARS-CoV-2 variants. Only in-frame clones appear in the TCRdb table, and some are missing; sequencing was by immunoSEQ multiplex PCR. The sample lists 400,000 to 450,000 clones, about nine tenths occurring once. Treatment noted: around 19 received Ad26.COV2.S at low or high dose, single or two shots; several received placebo; per-sample allocation not given. Specimen acquisition occurred on day 63 following the initial vaccine or placebo injection. Here the sequenced sample was peripheral blood, taken in a trial of Ad26.COV2.S vaccine versus placebo. This clonotype was obtained from a person aged 18 to 59 who received the Ad26.COV2.S COVID-19 vaccine or a placebo.

In nucleotides, the CDR3 is TGTGCCAGCTCACCGAACAATGAGCAGTTCTTC. This gives the protein CASSPNNEQFF. The rearrangement uses TRBV18 and TRBJ2-1; D not certain. Germline V CDR1 and CDR2: KGHSH, LQKENI. CDR3 length equals 11 residues. The V end was cut by 3 bases, the J end by 5 bases, with 2 bases between.